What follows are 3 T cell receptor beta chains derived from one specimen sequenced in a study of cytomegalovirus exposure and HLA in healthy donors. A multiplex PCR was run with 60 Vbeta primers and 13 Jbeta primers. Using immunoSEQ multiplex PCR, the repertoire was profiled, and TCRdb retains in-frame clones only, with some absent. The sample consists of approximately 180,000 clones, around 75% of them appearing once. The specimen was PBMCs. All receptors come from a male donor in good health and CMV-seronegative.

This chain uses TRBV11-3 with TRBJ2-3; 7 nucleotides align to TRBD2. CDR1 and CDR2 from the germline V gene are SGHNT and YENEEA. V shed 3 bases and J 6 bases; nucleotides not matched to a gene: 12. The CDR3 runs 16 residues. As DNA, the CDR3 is TGTGCCAGCAGCTTTGGCGGGAGCCCTGGAGTGGATACGCAGTATTTT. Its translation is CASSFGGSPGVDTQYF.

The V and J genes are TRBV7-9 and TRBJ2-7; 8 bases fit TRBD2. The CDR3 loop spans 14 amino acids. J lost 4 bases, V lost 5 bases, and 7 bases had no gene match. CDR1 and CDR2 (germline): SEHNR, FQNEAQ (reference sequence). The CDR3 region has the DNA TGTGCCAGCAGCCCATTAGCGGGACAATACGAGCAGTACTTC. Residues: CASSPLAGQYEQYF. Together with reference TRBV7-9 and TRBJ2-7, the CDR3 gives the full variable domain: DTGVSQNPRHKITKRGQNVTFRCDPISEHNRLYWYRQTLGQGPEFLTYFQNEAQLEKSRLLSDRFSAERPKGSFSTLEIQRTEQGDSAMYLCASSPLAGQYEQYFGPGTRLTVT.

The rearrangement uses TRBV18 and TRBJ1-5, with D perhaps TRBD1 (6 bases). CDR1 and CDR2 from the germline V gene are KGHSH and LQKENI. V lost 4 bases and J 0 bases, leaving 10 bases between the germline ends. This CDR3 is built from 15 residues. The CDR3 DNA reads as TGTGCCAGCTCACTACAGGGACATAGCAATCAGCCCCAGCATTTT. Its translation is CASSLQGHSNQPQHF.